What follows are 29 T cell receptor beta chains derived from one specimen sequenced in a study of preoperative IRX-2 immunotherapy in early breast cancer. Treatment of the sample: preoperative locoregional IRX-2 cytokine immunotherapy. Sequencing was performed with immunoSEQ multiplex PCR; in TCRdb, only in-frame clones are kept and a portion is missing. The sample carries 43,000 or so clones, roughly 95% recorded once. The material sequenced was tumor tissue, taken after IRX-2 immunotherapy. The receptor set was obtained from a human donor with breast cancer.

The chain recombines TRBV19 with TRBJ2-5, with D uncertain. V lost 5 bases and J lost 9, with 16 bases in between. The CDR3 is 13 residues long. Germline V gene data show CDR1 as LNHDA and CDR2 as SQIVND (reference sequence). CDR3 DNA: TGTGCCAGTAGTCCGCAGGTTTTGATGGCCCAGTACTTC. Protein sequence: CASSPQVLMAQYF.

This chain uses TRBV7-2 with TRBJ2-3; D call uncertain. The germline V gene has CDR1 SGHTA and CDR2 FQGNSA. V was trimmed by 1 base and J by 0 bases, leaving 5 bases between them. The length of the CDR3 is 14 residues. CDR3: CASSLVRSTDTQYF. The CDR3 DNA is TGTGCCAGCAGCTTAGTCCGGAGCACAGATACGCAGTATTTT.

J is TRBJ2-1 and V is TRBV6-5; the D gene is possibly TRBD1 (5 bases). Trimming stripped 3 bases from V and 3 bases from J, with 6 bases between. The CDR3 sequence is 13 residues long. Germline V gene lookup returns CDR1 MNHEY and CDR2 SVGAGI. CDR3 sequence: CASSYDSYNEQFF. The CDR3 region has the DNA TGTGCCAGCAGTTATGACAGCTACAATGAGCAGTTCTTC.

The genes are TRBV7-2 and TRBJ2-7, with a possible D match to TRBD1 (6 bases). CDR3 length: 14 residues. Germline V gene lookup returns CDR1 SGHTA and CDR2 FQGNSA. V was cut by 1 base and J by 2 bases, with 9 bases left in between. For the CDR3, the DNA is TGTGCCAGCAGCTTAGGGACAGCAACCTACGAGCAGTACTTC. Encoded protein: CASSLGTATYEQYF.

V is TRBV4-2 and J is TRBJ2-5; D gene unclear. Between the trimmed V and J ends, which lost 4 bases and 5 bases, there was a span of 11 bases. This CDR3 comprises 13 residues. The germline V gene encodes CDR1 LGHNA and CDR2 YNFKEQ. The CDR3 DNA is TGTGCCAGCAGCCCAGGACGTTGGGAGACCCAGTACTTC. The encoded protein is CASSPGRWETQYF.

The chain carries TRBV7-2 and TRBJ2-5, with unresolved D. The V end was cut by 0 bases, the J end by 2 bases, with 4 bases between. CDR3 length: 13 amino acids. CDR1 SGHTA and CDR2 FQGNSA come from the germline V gene. CDR3 sequence reads: CASSLADQETQYF. The CDR3, as DNA: TGTGCCAGCAGCTTAGCGGATCAAGAGACCCAGTACTTC.

The chain carries TRBV5-3 and TRBJ2-4; possibly TRBD2 for D (6 bases). TRBV5-3 counts as an open reading frame of uncertain function. The V gene lost 5 bases and the J gene lost 2 bases, with 11 bases spanning the gap. This CDR3 region has 14 residues. CDR3 residues: CARSVGRPKNIQYF. The CDR3 nucleotides are TGTGCCAGAAGTGTAGGGAGGCCCAAAAACATTCAGTACTTC.

The chain couples TRBV6-6 to TRBJ1-2, with D perhaps TRBD1 (5 bases). Trimming left V 8 bases short and J 8 bases short, with 24 bases between. This CDR3 comprises 15 residues. Germline CDR1 is MNHNY and CDR2 is SVGAGI (reference sequence). The CDR3, as DNA: TGTGCCAGCCGCCCGGGGCGGTTTTTTGCTATCGGCTACACCTTC. This gives the protein CASRPGRFFAIGYTF.

This chain links TRBV7-3 with TRBJ2-2; no clear D gene. The V gene lost 3 bases and the J gene lost 5 bases, with 7 bases spanning the gap. The CDR3 runs to 13 residues. Germline CDR1 and CDR2: SGHTA and FQGTGA. The CDR3 DNA sequence: TGTGCCAGCAGCTTCGTCGAAACCGGGGAGCTGTTTTTT. It is translated as CASSFVETGELFF. The full variable domain, with the rest looked up from reference TRBV7-3 and TRBJ2-2, is GAGVSQTPSNKVTEKGKYVELRCDPISGHTALYWYRQSLGQGPEFLIYFQGTGAADDSGLPNDRFFAVRPEGSVSTLKIQRTERGDSAVYLCASSFVETGELFFGEGSRLTVL.

This clone occurred once. The gene calls are TRBV7-8 and TRBJ2-3, with 11 bases aligning to TRBD2. The CDR3 length is 14 residues. The J segment lost 4 bases and the V segment lost 3 bases, leaving 0 bases of the junction unmatched. Per the germline V gene, CDR1 is SGHVS and CDR2 is FQNEAQ. The CDR3 DNA is TGTGCCAGCAGCTTTAGCGGGAGGGCAGATACGCAGTATTTT. Its translation: CASSFSGRADTQYF.

The chain is built from TRBV19 and TRBJ2-3, with 13 nucleotides matching TRBD2. The CDR3 has 16 amino acids. Losses at the gene ends were 6 bases for V and 3 bases for J; bases not matched to a gene: 6. Germline CDR1 LNHDA, CDR2 SQIVND (reference sequence). CDR3 sequence (DNA): TGTGCCAGTAGATGGACTAGCGGGAGAACAACAGATACGCAGTATTTT. It is translated as CASRWTSGRTTDTQYF.

The chain uses TRBV11-3 and TRBJ2-5; D unclear. Germline loops: CDR1 SGHNT, CDR2 YENEEA. Trimming shortened V by 1 base and J by 5 bases, and 5 bases separated the two germline ends. The CDR3 consists of 12 residues. CDR3 protein: CASSLASETQYF. The CDR3 DNA follows: TGTGCCAGCAGCTTAGCCTCGGAGACCCAGTACTTC.

The CDR3 sequence is CASSYSGRSSGGYTF. As DNA, the CDR3 is TGTGCCAGCAGTTACTCCGGTCGGTCCTCAGGGGGCTACACCTTC. The chain joins TRBV6-5 to TRBJ1-2, with a tentative D call TRBD1 (5 bases). Trimming took 0 bases from V and 8 from J, leaving 16 bases between them. CDR3 length: 15 amino acids. Germline assignment: CDR1 MNHEY and CDR2 SVGAGI.

The genes are TRBV27 and TRBJ1-2; 11 bases are a match to TRBD1. Germline V gene data show CDR1 as MNHEY and CDR2 as SMNVEV (reference sequence). This CDR3 is built from 17 residues. Germline trimming cut 6 bases from V and 5 bases from J; bases unmatched to any gene: 14. The CDR3 spells CASRASGTGGSGYGYTF. CDR3 coding DNA: TGTGCCAGCAGAGCGTCCGGGACAGGGGGATCGGGGTATGGCTACACCTTC.

CDR3 amino acids: CASSPPSGAGANVLTF. CDR3 in DNA: TGTGCCAGCTCACCACCGAGCGGGGCTGGGGCCAACGTCCTGACTTTC. V is TRBV18 and J is TRBJ2-6; 7 positions match TRBD2. Germline CDR1 reads KGHSH; CDR2 reads LQKENI. The CDR3 is 16 residues long. J gave up 2 bases and V 0 bases, and 1 base lay outside the gene matches.

The CDR3 here is CASSQDWTGTVREQFF. Here the CDR3 DNA reads TGCGCCAGCAGCCAAGATTGGACGGGGACCGTGCGTGAGCAGTTCTTC. The chain joins TRBV4-3 to TRBJ2-1; D might be TRBD1 or TRBD2, each matching 5 bases. The CDR3 is made up of 16 amino acids. V gave up 0 bases and J gave up 9 bases, with 18 bases separating them. Germline-derived CDR1 and CDR2 are LGHNA and YSLEER.

The V gene is TRBV5-1, the J gene TRBJ2-5; 10 nucleotides match TRBD2. The CDR3 contains 16 residues. Germline V gene data show CDR1 as SGHRS and CDR2 as YFSETQ. Trimming cost V 4 bases and J 5 bases; bases outside gene matches: 11. This chain's CDR3 is CASSASGLAGAETQYF. CDR3 nucleotide sequence: TGCGCCAGCAGCGCCTCTGGGCTAGCGGGGGCCGAGACCCAGTACTTC.

The rearrangement uses TRBV19 and TRBJ2-1, with TRBD1 identical over 8 bases. The CDR3 loop spans 15 amino acids. The trim removed 3 bases at V and 0 bases at J, leaving 1 base unmatched. Germline values: CDR1 LNHDA, CDR2 SQIVND (reference sequence). The CDR3 region has the DNA TGTGCCAGTAGTATGGGACAGGTCTCCTACAATGAGCAGTTCTTC. Encoded protein: CASSMGQVSYNEQFF.

The gene calls are TRBV7-9 and TRBJ1-2; possibly TRBD1 for D (5 bases). Trimming stripped 2 bases from V and 7 bases from J, with 14 bases between. CDR3 size: 14 residues. Germline CDR1 and CDR2: SEHNR and FQNEAQ (reference sequence). CDR3 residues: CASSLKGSFVGYTF. CDR3 nucleotide sequence: TGTGCCAGCAGCTTAAAGGGGTCATTTGTTGGCTACACCTTC.

The chain joins TRBV4-3 to TRBJ2-7; unclear D gene. The CDR3 contains 15 residues. The germline V and J ends were trimmed by 0 bases and 2 bases, with 11 bases remaining between them. Per germline, CDR1 LGHNA and CDR2 YSLEER. The CDR3 loop is CASSQDRNRAYEQYF. CDR3 nucleotides: TGCGCCAGCAGCCAAGATAGGAACAGAGCCTACGAGCAGTACTTC.

This chain links TRBV5-1 with TRBJ2-2, with D unclear. The germline V and J ends were trimmed by 5 bases and 0 bases, with 11 bases remaining between them. There are 15 residues in the CDR3. CDR1 is SGHRS and CDR2 is YFSETQ in the germline V gene. CDR3 sequence reads: CASSLRQTNTGELFF. CDR3 DNA: TGCGCCAGCAGTTTACGGCAGACGAACACCGGGGAGCTGTTTTTT.

The J gene is TRBJ1-2, the V gene TRBV9; unclear D gene. There are 12 residues in the CDR3. Deletions cut 1 base from V and 4 bases from J, with 5 bases between. CDR1 is SGDLS and CDR2 is YYNGEE in the germline V gene. CDR3 in DNA: TGTGCCAGCAGCGTATATGGCTATGGCTACACCTTC. Its protein product is CASSVYGYGYTF.

The chain carries TRBV19 and TRBJ2-1; TRBD2 matches 9 bases. Trimming removed 3 bases from V and 1 base from J; junction bases left unmatched: 4. CDR3 length: 16 residues. The germline V gene has CDR1 LNHDA and CDR2 SQIVND (reference sequence). CDR3 in amino acids: CASSIGLARSYNEQFF. CDR3 in DNA: TGTGCCAGTAGTATTGGACTAGCGAGGTCCTACAATGAGCAGTTCTTC.

V gene TRBV7-7 combines with J gene TRBJ2-7; 9 nucleotides match TRBD1. This CDR3 comprises 16 residues. CDR1 is SSHAT and CDR2 is FNYEAQ in the germline V gene (reference sequence). J was trimmed by 0 bases and V by 7 bases; bases with no gene match: 10. The CDR3 coding sequence is TGTGCCAGCACAACTTTGGCGGACAGGGGCTCCTACGAGCAGTACTTC. Translating it yields CASTTLADRGSYEQYF.

The chain uses TRBV7-3 and TRBJ1-3; D is ambiguous. Germline V gene lookup returns CDR1 SGHTA and CDR2 FQGTGA. The CDR3 spans 13 residues. V was cut by 0 bases and J by 2 bases, with 2 bases left in between. The chain's CDR3 is CASSLTPGNTIYF. CDR3 coding DNA: TGTGCCAGCAGCTTAACGCCTGGAAACACCATATATTTT.

In this sample, this clone turned up once. The V gene is TRBV6-1, the J gene TRBJ1-5; D is ambiguous. Germline-derived CDR1 and CDR2 are MNHNS and SASEGT. The CDR3 is 13 residues long. V was cut by 10 bases and J by 2 bases, with 12 bases left in between. The CDR3: CATRWTGNQPQHF. The DNA of the CDR3 is TGTGCCACCAGGTGGACTGGCAATCAGCCCCAGCATTTT.

The chain recombines TRBV10-3 with TRBJ2-5; no clear D gene. V dropped 2 bases and J dropped 4 bases, with 14 bases sitting between them. This CDR3 is 15 amino acids long. Germline V gene data show CDR1 as ENHRY and CDR2 as SYGVKD. The CDR3: CAISEGEGFGETQYF. In DNA form, the CDR3 reads TGTGCCATCAGTGAGGGAGAAGGGTTCGGAGAGACCCAGTACTTC.

V gene TRBV10-3 combines with J gene TRBJ1-2, with a tentative D call TRBD1 (5 bases). Germline assignment: CDR1 ENHRY and CDR2 SYGVKD. CDR3 length: 13 residues. V was shortened by 0 bases and J by 8 bases, with 10 bases between the two germline ends. CDR3 in DNA: TGTGCCATCAGTGAGTCGGGCAGGGCGGGCTACACCTTC. This sequence encodes CAISESGRAGYTF.

The genes are TRBV29-1 and TRBJ2-5; D gene ambiguous. From germline, CDR1 is SQVTM and CDR2 ANQGSEA. The CDR3 is made up of 13 amino acids. The V end lost 4 bases, the J end lost 1 base, and 10 bases lay between the germline ends. The CDR3 loop is CSVALTVQETQYF. Here the CDR3 DNA reads TGCAGCGTTGCTCTGACTGTCCAAGAGACCCAGTACTTC.